The following is a T cell receptor beta chain sequence with its context. The antigen remains undetermined. PCR used 60 Vbeta primers and 13 Jbeta primers. Source study methods: In a later analysis, some 80 million unique TCR beta chains included roughly 11 million shared by two or more donors. Assay used: immunoSEQ multiplex PCR; TCRdb lists only in-frame clones, some missing. V, J and clone size reflect that table, while D and trimming were determined from the DNA. The sample has 35,000 to 45,000 clones, and its top ten clones hold approximately 2.9%. The data derive from a study of cytomegalovirus exposure and HLA in healthy donors. Looking at the study overall: Around 80 million unique TCRs from HLA-typed donors were held in an early data release. Study results and caveats: Highest at DRB1 and lowest at HLA-C, TCR association rates differed among HLA loci in a later analysis.

CDR3 size: 15 residues. Germline V CDR1 and CDR2: MNHEY, SVGAGI. The V end lost 2 bases, the J end lost 4 bases, and 15 bases lay between the germline ends. V and J are TRBV6-5 and TRBJ2-7, with a tentative D call TRBD1 (6 bases). This receptor was taken from a woman in her twenties or thirties in good health and CMV-seropositive. Sequencing used PBMCs. The CDR3 spells CASSYLTRGAYEQYF. The CDR3 bases are TGTGCCAGCAGTTACCTCACCAGGGGAGCTTACGAGCAGTACTTC.